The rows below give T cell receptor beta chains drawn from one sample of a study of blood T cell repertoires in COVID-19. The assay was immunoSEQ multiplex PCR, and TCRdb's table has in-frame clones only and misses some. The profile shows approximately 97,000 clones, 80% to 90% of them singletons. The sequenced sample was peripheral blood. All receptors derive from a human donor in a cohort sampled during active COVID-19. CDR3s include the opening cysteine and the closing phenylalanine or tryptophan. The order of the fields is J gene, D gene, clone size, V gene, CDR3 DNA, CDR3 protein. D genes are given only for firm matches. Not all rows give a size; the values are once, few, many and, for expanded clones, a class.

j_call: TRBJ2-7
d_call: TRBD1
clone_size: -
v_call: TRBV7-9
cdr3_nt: TGTGCCAGCAGCTTAGGAGACAGGGATGACGAGCAGTACTTC
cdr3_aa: CASSLGDRDDEQYF

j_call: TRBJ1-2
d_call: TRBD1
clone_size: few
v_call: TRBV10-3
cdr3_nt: TGTGCCATCAGGGCGGGACAGGGGTTCTATGGCTACACCTTC
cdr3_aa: CAIRAGQGFYGYTF

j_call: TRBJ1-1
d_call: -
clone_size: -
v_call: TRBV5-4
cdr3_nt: TGTGCCAGCAACTTGGACGGGATGAACACTGAAGCTTTCTTT
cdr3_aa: CASNLDGMNTEAFF

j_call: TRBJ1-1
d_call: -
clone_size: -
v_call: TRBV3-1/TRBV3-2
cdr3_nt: TGTGCCAGCAGCATCACTGGGGCAAAATATGAAGCTTTCTTT
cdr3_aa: CASSITGAKYEAFF

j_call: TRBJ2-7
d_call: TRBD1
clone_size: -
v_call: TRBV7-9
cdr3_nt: TGTGCCAGCAGACAGGGACAGTCCTACGAGCAGTACTTC
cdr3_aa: CASRQGQSYEQYF

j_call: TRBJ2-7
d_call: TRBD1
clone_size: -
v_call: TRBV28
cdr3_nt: TGTGCCAGCAGCGGACAGGGGGCTTCATATTACTCCTACGAGCAGTACTTC
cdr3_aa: CASSGQGASYYSYEQYF

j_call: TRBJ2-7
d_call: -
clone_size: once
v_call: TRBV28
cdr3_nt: TGTGCCAGCAACTTCATCCCCTTCACAGGATCCCACGAGCAGTACTTC
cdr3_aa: CASNFIPFTGSHEQYF

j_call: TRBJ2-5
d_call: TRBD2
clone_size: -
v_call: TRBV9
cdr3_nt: TGTGCCAGCAGCTCGGGACCCTCGGGGGGGGAGACCCAGTACTTC
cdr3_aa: CASSSGPSGGETQYF

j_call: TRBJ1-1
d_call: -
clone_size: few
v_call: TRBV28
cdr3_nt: TGTGCCAGCAGCACTACGACAGCGAACACTGAAGCTTTCTTT
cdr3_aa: CASSTTTANTEAFF

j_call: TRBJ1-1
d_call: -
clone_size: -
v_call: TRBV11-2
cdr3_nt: TGTGCCAGCAGCTTAGAAGCTGACACTGAAGCTTTCTTT
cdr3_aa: CASSLEADTEAFF

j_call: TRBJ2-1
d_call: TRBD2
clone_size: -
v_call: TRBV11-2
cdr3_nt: TGTGCCAGCAGCCGGGGACTAGCGGGACGAGGGGTACAGTTCTTC
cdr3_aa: CASSRGLAGRGVQFF

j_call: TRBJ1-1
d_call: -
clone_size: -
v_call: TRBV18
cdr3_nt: TGTGCCAGCTCACCATGGGTGGACTACAACACTGAAGCTTTCTTT
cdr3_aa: CASSPWVDYNTEAFF

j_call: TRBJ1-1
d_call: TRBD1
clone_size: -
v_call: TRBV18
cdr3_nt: TGTGCCAGCTCACCTTGGATTGGAAGGACAGGGGGAGTGCAGGCTTTCTTT
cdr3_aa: CASSPWIGRTGGVQAFF

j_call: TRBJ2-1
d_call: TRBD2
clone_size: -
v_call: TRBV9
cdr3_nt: TGTGCCAGCAGGTCTAGCGGAGGACTTCTGGGCAATGAGCAGTTCTTC
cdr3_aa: CASRSSGGLLGNEQFF

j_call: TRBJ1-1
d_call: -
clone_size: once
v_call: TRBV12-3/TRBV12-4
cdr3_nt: TGTGCCAGCAGCCTTTCAGGGGCGGGTGAAGCTTTCTTT
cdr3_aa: CASSLSGAGEAFF

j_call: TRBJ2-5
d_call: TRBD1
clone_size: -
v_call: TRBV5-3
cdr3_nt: TGTGCCAGAAGCTTGTGCAGGACAGGGGTGATGGAGACCCAGTACTTC
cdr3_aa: CARSLCRTGVMETQYF

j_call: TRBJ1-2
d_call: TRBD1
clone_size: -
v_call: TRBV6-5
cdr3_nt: TGTGCCAGCAGTTCGGGACAGGGTTCAGGCTATGGCTACACCTTC
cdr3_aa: CASSSGQGSGYGYTF

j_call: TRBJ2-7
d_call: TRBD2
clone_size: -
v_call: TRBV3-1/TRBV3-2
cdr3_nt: TGTGCCAGCAGCCAAGGAGTTAGCGGGAGTTACGAGCAGTACTTC
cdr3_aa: CASSQGVSGSYEQYF

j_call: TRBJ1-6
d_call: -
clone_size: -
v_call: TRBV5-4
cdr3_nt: TGTGCCAGCAGCTTGCCCAGGTCACCCCTCCACTTT
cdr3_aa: CASSLPRSPLHF

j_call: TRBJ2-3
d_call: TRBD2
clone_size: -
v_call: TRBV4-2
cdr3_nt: TGTGCCAGCAGCCAAGGGTTTAGCGGGAGTGGCACAGATACGCAGTATTTT
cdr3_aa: CASSQGFSGSGTDTQYF

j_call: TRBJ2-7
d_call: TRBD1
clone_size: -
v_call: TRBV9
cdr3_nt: TGTGCCAGCAGCGTAGGGCAGGGGGCCTACGAGCAGTACTTC
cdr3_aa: CASSVGQGAYEQYF

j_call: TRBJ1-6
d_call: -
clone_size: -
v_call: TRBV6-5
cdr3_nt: TGTGCCAGCAGACGGGAGGCCTTTAATTCACCCCTCCACTTT
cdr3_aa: CASRREAFNSPLHF

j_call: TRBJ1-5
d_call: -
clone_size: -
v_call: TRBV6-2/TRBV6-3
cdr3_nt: TGTGCCAGCAGTTACCGTTGGGGGGGATTCAATCAGCCCCAGCATTTT
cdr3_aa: CASSYRWGGFNQPQHF

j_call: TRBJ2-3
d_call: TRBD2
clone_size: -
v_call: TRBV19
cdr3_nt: TGTGCCAGTACCCCACTAGCGGGAATCCCAGATACGCAGTATTTT
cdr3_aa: CASTPLAGIPDTQYF

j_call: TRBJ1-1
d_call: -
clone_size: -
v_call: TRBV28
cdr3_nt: TGTGCCAGCGGCTTGGGGACAGAAGCTTTCTTT
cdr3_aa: CASGLGTEAFF

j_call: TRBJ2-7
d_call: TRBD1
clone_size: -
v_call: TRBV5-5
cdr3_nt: TGTGCCAGCAGCTTGACCGGGACAGGGGTGCAGTACTTC
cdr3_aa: CASSLTGTGVQYF